This T cell receptor beta chain was identified in a study of T cell responses to AZD1222 COVID-19 vaccine. About the research overall: Second doses at about 4 or about 12 weeks were pooled. General observations from the study: Mostly white British, mostly female donors; authors suggested clonal diversity may be underestimated. Vaccine-associated CD4 TCRs ranged over spike, dominating at 160-218 and 743-854.

The ends were cut back, 5 bases at V and 0 bases at J, with 28 bases in the middle. CDR3 length: 21 residues. Germline CDR1 is MNHNY and CDR2 is SVGAGI (reference sequence). Concerning this clone itself: The target antigen is unknown.

Sequencing used immunoSEQ multiplex PCR; TCRdb keeps in-frame clones, though not all of them. Of fewer than 110,000 clones listed, 91% are singletons. Source: peripheral blood, taken on day 0 of AZD1222 vaccination. This sequence originates from an adult in good health. This chain connects TRBV6-6 to TRBJ2-2; maybe TRBD1 (5 bases). The CDR3 region has the DNA TGTGCCAGCAGTCCCATTGGGGTCAGGGTATATTTTGGTGCGAACACCGGGGAGCTGTTTTTT. This gives the protein CASSPIGVRVYFGANTGELFF.